The next 7 T cell receptor beta chains were all read from a single sample in a study of vaccination and CD4 T cells after COVID-19 (dated by TCRdb to 2021 to 2024). Their target antigens are unknown. What this sample's treatment or condition label stands for: approximately 9-day PBMC culture with coronavirus spike peptide pools or control peptides (ViraFEST assay). Libraries were built with PCR. This sample was sequenced with an Illumina iSeq 100. DNA from cultured CD4+ T cells underwent TCR sequencing with the Oncomine TCR Beta short-read assay at the Johns Hopkins FTIC core. The public reads were reprocessed in TCRdb via fastp at Q25 and MiXCR, keeping in-frame beta chains. Duplicate CDR3 protein sequences are folded into a single record with the most common DNA and genes. The sample records 15,000 or so distinct CDR3 sequences, approximately 53% of which are singletons. The top ten constitute roughly 16% of the sample.

The sample comprised CD4+ T cells from blood, cultured in vitro. The receptors originated from a human donor who had recovered from COVID-19.

The V call is TRBV5-5, the J call TRBJ2-1; the D is unclear. The CDR3 covers 13 residues. In germline, CDR1 is SGHKS, CDR2 YYEKEE (reference sequence). V was pared by 1 base and J by 5 bases, with 7 bases between. The CDR3 region is CASSLSLDNEQFF. The CDR3 DNA sequence: TGTGCCAGCAGCTTGTCGCTAGACAATGAGCAGTTCTTC.

This clonotype occurred a few times. The rearrangement uses TRBV27 and TRBJ2-2, with D possibly matching TRBD2 (6 bases). CDR3 size: 15 residues. Per the germline V gene, CDR1 is MNHEY and CDR2 is SMNVEV (reference sequence). Between the trimmed V and J ends, which lost 2 bases and 1 base, there was a span of 8 bases. DNA of the CDR3: TGTGCCAGCAGTTTACGTAGCGGGAACACCGGGGAGCTGTTTTTT. This codes for CASSLRSGNTGELFF.

The chain joins TRBV2 to TRBJ1-5; maybe TRBD1 (5 bases). CDR1 is SNHLY and CDR2 is FYNNEI in the germline V gene. V was clipped by 1 base and J by 7 bases, with 11 bases between them. There are 14 residues in the CDR3. CDR3 sequence reads: CASSEGQGEQPQHF. In nucleotides, the CDR3 is TGTGCCAGCAGTGAAGGGCAGGGAGAGCAGCCCCAGCATTTT.

The CDR3 region is CASSLYTGELFF. Here the CDR3 DNA reads TGTGCCAGCAGCCTCTACACCGGGGAGCTGTTTTTT. The V and J genes are TRBV3-1 and TRBJ2-2; D is ambiguous. The germline V gene encodes CDR1 LGHDT and CDR2 YNNKEL (reference sequence). This CDR3 comprises 12 residues. Between the trimmed V and J ends, which lost 4 bases and 3 bases, there was a span of 3 bases.

This clonotype was seen more than once but under ten times. The gene calls are TRBV7-6 and TRBJ2-3; D perhaps matches TRBD1 (6 bases). Trimming took off 2 bases at V and 4 bases at J, with 13 bases between the two ends. CDR1 is SGHVS, CDR2 FNYEAQ, per germline. The CDR3 is 15 amino acids. The CDR3 bases are TGTGCCAGCAGCTTATTGACAGGCGGGTCAGATACGCAGTATTTT. Residues: CASSLLTGGSDTQYF. The whole variable domain, remainder taken from reference TRBV7-6 and TRBJ2-3, is GAGVSQSPRYKVTKRGQDVALRCDPISGHVSLYWYRQALGQGPEFLTYFNYEAQQDKSGLPNDRFSAERPEGSISTLTIQRTEQRDSAMYRCASSLLTGGSDTQYFGPGTRLTVL.

Concerning this clonotype: At one end, the junction sequence differs from germline, possibly due to a read error. The rearrangement links TRBV5-4 to TRBJ2-1, with D uncertain. The CDR3 is 12 residues long. From germline, CDR1 is SGHNT and CDR2 YYREEE (reference sequence). The CDR3 region is CAGSTPADEQFF. For the CDR3, the DNA is TGTGCCGGCAGCACCCCGGCAGATGAGCAGTTCTTC.

This sequence joins TRBV11-2 and TRBJ1-3, with D possibly matching TRBD1 (6 bases). Trimming cost V 4 bases and J 9 bases, with 16 bases left between them. This CDR3 region has 14 residues. Germline V gene sequence: CDR1 SGHAT, CDR2 FQNNGV. The CDR3 region is CASSSSSGGPTIYF. As DNA, the CDR3 is TGTGCCAGCAGCTCCTCCTCCGGGGGGCCCACCATATATTTT.